This T cell receptor (beta chain) was captured in a study of cytomegalovirus exposure and HLA in healthy donors. Study context: Of all 400 or so donors who were genotyped, about 80% belonged to the Caucasian-associated ancestry cluster. Study findings and constraints: An analysis that was carried out later associated 16,000 or so TCR beta sequences with HLA alleles at 0.05 false discovery rate. Diagnosis of cytomegalovirus status made by the classifier reportedly showed high specificity and sensitivity. Specificity of a few CMV-associated chains for CMV antigens was verified in vitro.

Primers for the PCR totalled 60 Vbeta and 13 Jbeta. The table came from immunoSEQ multiplex PCR; TCRdb's copy has only in-frame clones and leaves some out. This table has more than 95,000 clones, over 75% appearing once. V lost 2 bases, J lost 7 bases, and 3 bases stayed unmatched. The germline CDR1 and CDR2 sequences are WNHNN and SYGVQD (reference sequence). The CDR3 has 13 residues. For this clone: Its antigen is not known.

This sequence originates from a man in his sixties in good health and CMV-seropositive. The chain employs TRBV10-1 and TRBJ2-5; TRBD2 agrees at 8 bases. The sequencing sample was made of PBMCs. The CDR3: CASSEIRGGTQYF. As DNA, the CDR3 is TGCGCCAGCAGTGAGATTCGGGGGGGGACCCAGTACTTC.